This T cell receptor (beta chain) is drawn from a study of blood T cells in healthy people across ages. Study summary: Template switching picked up about one barcoded beta molecule for each two T cells.

Healthy individuals of Caucasian origin from Russia, aged roughly 6 to 100, served as donors. A second PCR of about 7 to 11 cycles used a sample-barcoded 5' primer and a J-beta primer mix. TCRdb re-called the 5' RACE reads through MiXCR, storing one row per CDR3 protein. The sample holds about 780,000 distinct CDR3 sequences, 46% seen once. Study conclusions and caveats: Older age went with lower TCR beta diversity per million T cells, in a roughly linear way. A strong correlation between TCR beta diversity and naive T cell percentage was seen.

This clonotype has more than one count but fewer than ten. Antigen unknown. V lost 5 bases to trimming and J lost 6 bases, with 11 bases between them. This CDR3 spans 14 amino acids. Germline V gene lookup returns CDR1 SGHTA and CDR2 FQGTGA. Material for sequencing was blood. The receptor was isolated from an elderly man in good health. V is TRBV7-3 and J is TRBJ1-6; D is possibly TRBD1 (6 bases). The CDR3 bases are TGTGCCAGCAGCCAACAGGGAGGTAATTCACCCCTCCACTTT. Encoded protein: CASSQQGGNSPLHF.